This TCR beta chain was sequenced during a study of response to subunit inactivated influenza vaccine. Study-level findings and limits: Authors suggested each seasonal influenza vaccination recruits few new T cells.

TCRdb passed the RT-PCR reads through MiXCR, listing each CDR3 protein once. The table lists 800,000 to 1,000,000 distinct CDR3 sequences, around 21% of them singletons. This clonotype appeared a few times. Its antigen is unidentified. This CDR3 has 15 amino acids. The germline V gene encodes CDR1 SEHNR and CDR2 FQNEAQ (reference sequence). V lost 5 bases and J lost 5, with 19 bases in between. The gene calls are TRBV7-9 and TRBJ2-7, with a tentative D call TRBD2 (5 bases). The source of this sequence is a man aged 50 to 60 who received an inactivated influenza vaccine. The source material was PBMCs from blood, sampled 4 to 6 days after vaccination. CDR3 sequence reads: CASSMAGPIWDEQYF. The CDR3 DNA reads TGTGCCAGCAGCATGGCGGGCCCTATCTGGGACGAGCAGTACTTC.